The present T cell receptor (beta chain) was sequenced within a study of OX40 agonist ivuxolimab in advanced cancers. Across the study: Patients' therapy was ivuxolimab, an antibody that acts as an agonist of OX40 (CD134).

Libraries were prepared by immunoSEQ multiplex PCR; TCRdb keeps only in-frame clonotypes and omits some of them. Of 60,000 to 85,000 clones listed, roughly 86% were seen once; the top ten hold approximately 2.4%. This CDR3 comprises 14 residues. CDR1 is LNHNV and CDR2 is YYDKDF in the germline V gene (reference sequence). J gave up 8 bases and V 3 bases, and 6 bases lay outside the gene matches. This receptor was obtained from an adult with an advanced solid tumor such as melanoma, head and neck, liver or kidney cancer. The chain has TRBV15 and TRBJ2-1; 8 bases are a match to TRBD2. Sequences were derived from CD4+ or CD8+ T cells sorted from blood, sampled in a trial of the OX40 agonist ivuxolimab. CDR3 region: CATSRGLVIDEQFF. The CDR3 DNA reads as TGTGCCACCAGCAGGGGACTAGTAATTGATGAGCAGTTCTTC.